This T cell receptor beta chain was sequenced during a study of T cell responses to AZD1222 COVID-19 vaccine. General study results and limits: A reported finding is that nearly half of spike-specific TCRs target unmutated variant regions. Vaccine-associated CD4 TCRs spanned spike, dominant at 160-218 and 743-854. White British people made up most donors, females outnumbered males, and clonal diversity was possibly underestimated.

TCRdb keeps only in-frame clones here, not all; method: immunoSEQ multiplex PCR. The sample comprises under 250,000 clones, around 93% of which are singletons, and 1% rests with the top ten. Concerning this clone itself: Its cognate antigen is unknown.

V shed 5 bases and J shed 7 bases, with 14 bases lying between them. This CDR3 spans 13 amino acids. Germline CDR1 MDHEN, CDR2 SYDVKM. The sequencing used peripheral blood, collected on day 0 of MenACWY control vaccination. The chain couples TRBV28 to TRBJ1-2, with a tentative D call TRBD1 (5 bases). This clonotype was obtained from an adult in good health. In DNA, the CDR3 is TGTGCCAGCAGTACGACAGCTTTGGGTGGCTACACCTTC. As protein: CASSTTALGGYTF.